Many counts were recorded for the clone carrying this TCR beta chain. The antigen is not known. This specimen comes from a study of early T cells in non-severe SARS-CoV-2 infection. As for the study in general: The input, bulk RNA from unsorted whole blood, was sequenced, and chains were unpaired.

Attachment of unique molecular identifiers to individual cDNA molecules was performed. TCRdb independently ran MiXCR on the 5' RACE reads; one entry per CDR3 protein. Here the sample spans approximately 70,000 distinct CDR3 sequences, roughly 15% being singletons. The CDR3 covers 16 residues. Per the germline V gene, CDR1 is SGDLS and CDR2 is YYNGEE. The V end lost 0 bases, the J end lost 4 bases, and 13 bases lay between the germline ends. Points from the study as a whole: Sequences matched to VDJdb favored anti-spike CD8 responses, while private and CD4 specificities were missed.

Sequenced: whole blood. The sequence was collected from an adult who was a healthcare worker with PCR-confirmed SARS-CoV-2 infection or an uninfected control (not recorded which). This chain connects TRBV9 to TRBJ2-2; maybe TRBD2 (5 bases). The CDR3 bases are TGTGCCAGCAGCGTAGTAGCGACGACGGGCACCGGGGAGCTGTTTTTT. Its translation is CASSVVATTGTGELFF.